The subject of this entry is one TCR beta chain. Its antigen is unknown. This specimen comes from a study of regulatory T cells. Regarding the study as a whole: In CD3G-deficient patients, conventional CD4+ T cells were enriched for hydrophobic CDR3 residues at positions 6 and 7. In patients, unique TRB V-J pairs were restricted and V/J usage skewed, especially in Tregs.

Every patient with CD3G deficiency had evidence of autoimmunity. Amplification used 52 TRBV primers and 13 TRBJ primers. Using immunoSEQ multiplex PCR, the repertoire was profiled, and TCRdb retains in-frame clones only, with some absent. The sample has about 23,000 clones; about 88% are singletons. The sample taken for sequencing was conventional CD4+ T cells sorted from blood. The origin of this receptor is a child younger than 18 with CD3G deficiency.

CDR3 protein: CASSYRTFNQPQHF. CDR3 coding DNA: TGTGCCAGCAGTTATCGGACGTTCAATCAGCCCCAGCATTTT. The chain carries TRBV6-1 and TRBJ1-5, with D unresolved. Trimming cost V 5 bases and J 3 bases, with 11 bases left between them. There are 14 residues in the CDR3. Germline V gene sequence: CDR1 MNHNS, CDR2 SASEGT.